The source of this T cell receptor beta chain is a study of tumor-infiltrating lymphocytes in primary liver carcinoma. To note about this clonotype: One junction end does not reproduce the germline sequence, and a read error may be involved.

With about 470 ng total RNA as template and a constant-region primer, TCR beta cDNA was made. Slightly modified ARM-PCR served as the procedure for the TCR beta libraries. These libraries came from three rounds of nested multiplex PCR. TRBV1-TRBV30 forward primers paired with a C-beta reverse primer were used in the first two PCR rounds, which ran about 11 cycles each. TCRdb processed the multiplex PCR reads anew with MiXCR; each CDR3 protein has one entry. Here the sample spans nearly 45,000 distinct CDR3 sequences, about three quarters being singletons. Germline V gene sequence: CDR1 SQVTM, CDR2 ANQGSEA. CDR3 length: 13 residues. The tissue used was unsorted bulk material of roughly 17-31 mg. RNA and DNA were co-extracted from it with the AllPrep DNA/RNA mini kit. At sampling, these chronic HBV carriers had received no treatment.

This chain connects TRBV29-1 to TRBJ2-1, with D perhaps matching TRBD1 or TRBD2 (5 bases each). The TCR originated in a man aged 40-50 years with primary liver carcinoma and hepatitis B virus infection. The sample comprised liver tumor tissue from sampling region 2. Subset of the sample: tumor region T2, inferior pole. Here the CDR3 DNA reads TGCAACGTTGGACTGCTTAGAGGGGATGAGCGGTTCTTC. It encodes CNVGLLRGDERFF.